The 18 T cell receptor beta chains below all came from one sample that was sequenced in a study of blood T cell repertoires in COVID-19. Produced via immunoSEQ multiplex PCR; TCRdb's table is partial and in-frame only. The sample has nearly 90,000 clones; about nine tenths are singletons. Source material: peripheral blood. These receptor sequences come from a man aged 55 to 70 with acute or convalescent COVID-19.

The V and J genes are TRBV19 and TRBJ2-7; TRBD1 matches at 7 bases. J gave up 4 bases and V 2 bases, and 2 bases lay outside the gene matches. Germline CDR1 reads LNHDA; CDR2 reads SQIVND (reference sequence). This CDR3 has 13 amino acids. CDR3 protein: CASSIRDSYEQYF. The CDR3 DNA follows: TGTGCCAGTAGTATAAGGGACAGTTACGAGCAGTACTTC.

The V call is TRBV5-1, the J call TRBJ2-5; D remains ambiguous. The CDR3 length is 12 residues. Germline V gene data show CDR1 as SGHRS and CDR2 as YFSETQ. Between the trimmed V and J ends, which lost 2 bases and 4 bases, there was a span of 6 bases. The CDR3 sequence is CASSFPGETQYF. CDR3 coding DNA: TGCGCCAGCAGCTTCCCGGGAGAGACCCAGTACTTC. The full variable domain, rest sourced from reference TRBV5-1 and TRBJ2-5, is KAGVTQTPRYLIKTRGQQVTLSCSPISGHRSVSWYQQTPGQGLQFLFEYFSETQRNKGNFPGRFSGRQFSNSRSEMNVSTLELGDSALYLCASSFPGETQYFGPGTRLLVL.

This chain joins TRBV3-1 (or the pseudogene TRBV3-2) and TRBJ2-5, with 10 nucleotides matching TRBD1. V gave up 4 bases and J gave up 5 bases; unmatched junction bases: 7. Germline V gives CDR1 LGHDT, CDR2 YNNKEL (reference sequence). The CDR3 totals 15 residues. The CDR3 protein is CASSLRDRGWETQYF. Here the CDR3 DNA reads TGTGCCAGCAGCCTCCGGGACAGGGGTTGGGAGACCCAGTACTTC.

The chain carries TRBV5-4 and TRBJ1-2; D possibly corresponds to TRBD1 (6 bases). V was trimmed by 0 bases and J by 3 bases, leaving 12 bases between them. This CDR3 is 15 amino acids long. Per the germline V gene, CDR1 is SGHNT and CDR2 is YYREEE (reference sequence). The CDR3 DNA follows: TGTGCCAGCAGCTTGGCAACAGGGCAAGACTATGGCTACACCTTC. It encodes CASSLATGQDYGYTF.

Here the CDR3 reads CASSLGLGAVSYEQYF. The DNA of the CDR3 is TGTGCCAGCAGCTTGGGTTTGGGGGCTGTATCCTACGAGCAGTACTTC. The J gene is TRBJ2-7, the V gene TRBV5-5; perhaps TRBD1 as D (6 bases). V lost 0 bases and J 1 base, leaving 14 bases between the germline ends. From germline, CDR1 is SGHKS and CDR2 YYEKEE (reference sequence). The length of the CDR3 is 16 residues. The full variable domain, completed using reference TRBV5-5 and TRBJ2-7, is DAGVTQSPTHLIKTRGQQVTLRCSPISGHKSVSWYQQVLGQGPQFIFQYYEKEERGRGNFPDRFSARQFPNYSSELNVNALLLGDSALYLCASSLGLGAVSYEQYFGPGTRLTVT.

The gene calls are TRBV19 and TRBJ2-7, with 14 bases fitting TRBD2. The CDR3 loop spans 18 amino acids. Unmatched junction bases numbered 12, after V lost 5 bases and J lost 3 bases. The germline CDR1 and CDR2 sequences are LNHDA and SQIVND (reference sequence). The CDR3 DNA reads TGTGCCAGTAGTCCCACGGGTCCCGGGACTAGCGGGGGCTACGAGCAGTACTTC. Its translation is CASSPTGPGTSGGYEQYF.

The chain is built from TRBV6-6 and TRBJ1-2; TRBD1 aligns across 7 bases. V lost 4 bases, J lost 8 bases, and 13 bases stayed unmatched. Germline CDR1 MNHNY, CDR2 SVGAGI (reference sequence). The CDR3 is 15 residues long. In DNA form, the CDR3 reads TGTGCCAGCAGTTGGGGACAGCGCGCCGAGAGAGGCTACACCTTC. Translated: CASSWGQRAERGYTF.

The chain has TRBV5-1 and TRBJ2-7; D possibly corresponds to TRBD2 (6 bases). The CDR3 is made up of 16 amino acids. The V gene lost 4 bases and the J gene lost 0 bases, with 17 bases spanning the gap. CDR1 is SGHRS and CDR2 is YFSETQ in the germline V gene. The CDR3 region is CASSNRRGSSSYEQYF. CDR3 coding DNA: TGCGCCAGCAGCAACCGACGGGGGTCGAGCTCCTACGAGCAGTACTTC.

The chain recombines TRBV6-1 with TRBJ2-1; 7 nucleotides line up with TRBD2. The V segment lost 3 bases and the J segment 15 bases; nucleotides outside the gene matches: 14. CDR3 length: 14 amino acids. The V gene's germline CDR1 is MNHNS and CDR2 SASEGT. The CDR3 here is CASSDVSGFSPAFF. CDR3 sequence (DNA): TGTGCCAGCAGTGATGTTAGCGGGTTCTCCCCGGCGTTCTTC.

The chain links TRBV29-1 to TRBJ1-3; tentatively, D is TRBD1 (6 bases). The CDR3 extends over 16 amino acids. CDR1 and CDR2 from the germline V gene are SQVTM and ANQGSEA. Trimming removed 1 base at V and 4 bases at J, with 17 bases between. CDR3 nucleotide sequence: TGCAGCGTTGAAGGGGGGCTCTCGTCCTCGGGAAACACCATATATTTT. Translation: CSVEGGLSSSGNTIYF.

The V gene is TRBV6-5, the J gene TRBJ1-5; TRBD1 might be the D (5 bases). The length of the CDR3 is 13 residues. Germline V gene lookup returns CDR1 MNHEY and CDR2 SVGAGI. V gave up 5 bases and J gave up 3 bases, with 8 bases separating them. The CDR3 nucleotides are TGTGCCAGCAGTCGGACACCCAATCAGCCCCAGCATTTT. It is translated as CASSRTPNQPQHF.

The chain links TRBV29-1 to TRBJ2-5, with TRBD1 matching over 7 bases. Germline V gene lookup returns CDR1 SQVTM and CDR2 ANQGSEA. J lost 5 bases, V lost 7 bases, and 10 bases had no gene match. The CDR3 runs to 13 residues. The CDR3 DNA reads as TGCAGCGGGAAAAAGACAGGGTCGGAGACCCAGTACTTC. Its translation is CSGKKTGSETQYF.

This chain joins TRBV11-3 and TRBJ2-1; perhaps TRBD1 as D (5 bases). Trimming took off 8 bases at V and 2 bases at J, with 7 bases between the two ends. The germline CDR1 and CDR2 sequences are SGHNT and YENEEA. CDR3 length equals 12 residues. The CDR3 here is CASGAAYNEQFF. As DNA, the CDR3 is TGTGCCAGCGGGGCAGCCTACAATGAGCAGTTCTTC. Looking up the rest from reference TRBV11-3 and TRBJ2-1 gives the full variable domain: EAGVVQSPRYKIIEKKQPVAFWCNPISGHNTLYWYLQNLGQGPELLIRYENEEAVDDSQLPKDRFSAERLKGVDSTLKIQPAELGDSAVYLCASGAAYNEQFFGPGTRLTVL.

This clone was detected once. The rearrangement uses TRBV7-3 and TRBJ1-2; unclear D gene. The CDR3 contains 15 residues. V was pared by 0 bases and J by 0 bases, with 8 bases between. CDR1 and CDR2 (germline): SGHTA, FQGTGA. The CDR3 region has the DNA TGTGCCAGCAGCTTAACGGCGGGGTCTAACTATGGCTACACCTTC. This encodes CASSLTAGSNYGYTF.

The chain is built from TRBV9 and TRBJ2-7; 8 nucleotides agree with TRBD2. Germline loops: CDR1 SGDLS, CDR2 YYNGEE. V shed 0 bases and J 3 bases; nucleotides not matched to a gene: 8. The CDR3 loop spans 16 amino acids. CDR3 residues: CASSVVGGGPIYEQYF. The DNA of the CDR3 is TGTGCCAGCAGCGTAGTAGGCGGGGGGCCTATCTACGAGCAGTACTTC.

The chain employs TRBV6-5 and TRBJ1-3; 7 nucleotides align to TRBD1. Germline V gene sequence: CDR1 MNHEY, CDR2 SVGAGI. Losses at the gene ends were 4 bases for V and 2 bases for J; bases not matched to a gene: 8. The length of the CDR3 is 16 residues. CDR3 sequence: CASSSRQGRAGNTIYF. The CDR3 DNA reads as TGTGCCAGCAGTTCCAGACAGGGAAGGGCTGGAAACACCATATATTTT.

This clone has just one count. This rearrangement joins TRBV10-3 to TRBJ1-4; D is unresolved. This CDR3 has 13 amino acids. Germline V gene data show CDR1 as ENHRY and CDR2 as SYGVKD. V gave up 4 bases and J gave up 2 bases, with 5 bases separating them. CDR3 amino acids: CAISAGTNEKLFF. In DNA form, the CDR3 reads TGTGCCATCAGTGCCGGGACTAATGAAAAACTGTTTTTT.

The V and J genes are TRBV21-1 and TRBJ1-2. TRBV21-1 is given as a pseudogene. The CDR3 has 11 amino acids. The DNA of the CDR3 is TGTGCCGCGGAACCCACTTATGGCTACACCTTC. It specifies CAAEPTYGYTF.